A selection of T cell receptor beta chains follows, all from one sample in a study of shared clonotypes between healthy human individuals. The assay was immunoSEQ multiplex PCR, and TCRdb's table has in-frame clones only and misses some. The sample includes 1.6 million or so clones, 96% seen only once; the top ten take approximately 1.1%. Sequencing used naive CD4+ T cells sorted from blood. Receptors were obtained from a man aged 30 to 45 in good health. CDR3s include the opening cysteine and the closing phenylalanine or tryptophan. The order of the fields is V gene, D gene, J gene, clone size, CDR3 DNA, CDR3 protein. The D gene is left open where the match is weak. The listing skips clone size in some rows; elsewhere it reads once, few, many or a size class.

TRBV7-6,-,TRBJ2-7,-,TGTGCCAGCAGCTTAGAAGGGGGAGTCTCCTACGAGCAGTACTTC,CASSLEGGVSYEQYF
TRBV14,-,TRBJ2-5,-,TGTGCCAGCAGCCAAGGGTGGGACGTGGAGACCCAGTACTTC,CASSQGWDVETQYF
TRBV7-3,-,TRBJ2-5,-,TGTGCCAGCAGCTCACGCGGAGAGACCCAGTACTTC,CASSSRGETQYF
TRBV7-9,TRBD2,TRBJ2-1,-,TGTGCCAGCAGCACACGACATAAAGCGGGAGGAACGACCATCCATGAGCAGTTCTTC,CASSTRHKAGGTTIHEQFF
TRBV2,-,TRBJ2-1,-,TGTGCCAGCAGTGTTGATCAAGGTGAGCAGTTCTTC,CASSVDQGEQFF
TRBV5-1,-,TRBJ2-3,-,TGCGCCAGCAGTCGTACTAGCACAGATACGCAGTATTTT,CASSRTSTDTQYF
TRBV28,-,TRBJ2-1,-,TGTGCCAGCAGTTCCCCTTGGGGGAGCTCCTACAATGAGCAGTTCTTC,CASSSPWGSSYNEQFF
TRBV11-2,TRBD2,TRBJ2-7,-,TGTGCCAGCAGCCAAAAAGCCCGACTAGCGGCTAGCTACGAGCAGTACTTC,CASSQKARLAASYEQYF
TRBV18,-,TRBJ2-7,once,TGTGCGTGCGTTGGCTACGAGCAGTACTTC,CACVGYEQYF
TRBV5-1,-,TRBJ2-1,-,TGCGCCAGCAGCCAATTATTAGCGGCTGTACAGTCCTACAATGAGCAGTTCTTC,CASSQLLAAVQSYNEQFF
TRBV29-1,TRBD2,TRBJ2-7,-,TGCAGCGTTGATTTTAGCGGGGGGTACGAGCAGTACTTC,CSVDFSGGYEQYF
TRBV10-3,-,TRBJ1-2,-,TGTGCCATCAGTGAGTCGATAAGGGTTTCTGGCTACACCTTC,CAISESIRVSGYTF
TRBV5-4,TRBD2,TRBJ2-7,-,TGTGCCAGCAGCTTGAAAGCGGGAGGCTCCTACGAGCAGTACTTC,CASSLKAGGSYEQYF
TRBV5-1,-,TRBJ2-5,-,TGCGCCAGCAGCTTGGAGGCGCGGAGGGGGGAGACCCAGTACTTC,CASSLEARRGETQYF
TRBV6-5,TRBD1,TRBJ1-3,-,TGTGCCAGCAGTTTTCTCGACGGACAGGGCCGAAACACCATATATTTT,CASSFLDGQGRNTIYF
TRBV15,TRBD2,TRBJ2-5,few,TGTGCCACCAGCGGTTGGACTAGCGGAGGGGGGGAGACCCAGTACTTC,CATSGWTSGGGETQYF
TRBV10-3,-,TRBJ2-7,-,TGTGCCATCAGTGTAGTGTCCGAGACCTACGAGCAGTACTTC,CAISVVSETYEQYF
TRBV27,-,TRBJ1-2,-,TGTGCCAGCAGTTTTAACAGCCTATATGGCTACACCTTC,CASSFNSLYGYTF
TRBV14,-,TRBJ2-1,-,TGTGCCAGCAGCCAAGGGTGGGCCGAACGGTTCTTC,CASSQGWAERFF
TRBV18,-,TRBJ2-3,once,TGTGCCAGCTCACCAACCAGGGAATCCACAGATACGCAGTATTTT,CASSPTRESTDTQYF
TRBV15,-,TRBJ2-5,-,TGTGCCACCAGCAGGGGCGGGGAGACCCAGTACTTC,CATSRGGETQYF
TRBV5-1,TRBD1,TRBJ2-5,-,TGCGCCAGCAGCTCGACAGGGGGCGAAGAGACCCAGTACTTC,CASSSTGGEETQYF
TRBV5-4,TRBD2,TRBJ2-5,-,TGTGCCAGCAGCTTCCCCGGCGGGGGGCAAGAGACCCAGTACTTC,CASSFPGGGQETQYF
TRBV6-1,TRBD1,TRBJ2-7,-,TGTGCCAGCAGTGAACCGGCAGGGGGCCAGAACGAGCAGTACTTC,CASSEPAGGQNEQYF
TRBV30,-,TRBJ2-5,-,TGTGCCTGGAGCGCGCACTACAAAGAGACCCAGTACTTC,CAWSAHYKETQYF
TRBV4-1,TRBD1,TRBJ2-7,-,TGCGCCAGCAGCCGCGATCAGGGGGCCGCCCCTGGAGAGCAGTACTTC,CASSRDQGAAPGEQYF
TRBV6-5,-,TRBJ2-5,-,TGTGCCAGCAGTGCCCGACAGGAGATACAAGAGACCCAGTACTTC,CASSARQEIQETQYF
TRBV6-5,-,TRBJ1-4,-,TGTGCCAGCAGTTACTTCAAGCGACCGGAAAAACTGTTTTTT,CASSYFKRPEKLFF
TRBV29-1,TRBD1,TRBJ2-7,-,TGCAGCGGGAGGACAGGGAAAGACGAGCAGTACTTC,CSGRTGKDEQYF
TRBV29-1,TRBD1,TRBJ2-5,-,TGCAGCGTCGGACAGGGCTTGGGGGAGACCCAGTACTTC,CSVGQGLGETQYF
TRBV4-1,-,TRBJ2-1,-,TGCGCCAGCAGCCAAGAGGACAGCGTGGGTTACAATGAGCAGTTCTTC,CASSQEDSVGYNEQFF
TRBV9,-,TRBJ1-1,-,TGTGCCAGCAGCGTAAGCGGAACACCAGGTGAAGCTTTCTTT,CASSVSGTPGEAFF
TRBV5-1,TRBD2,TRBJ2-3,-,TGCGCCAGCAGCTTGGTTACTAGCGGGAGGGCAGGGGCAGATACGCAGTATTTT,CASSLVTSGRAGADTQYF
TRBV4-3,-,TRBJ1-3,-,TGCGCCAGCAGCCAAGTCTTTGGGTCCTCTGGAAACACCATATATTTT,CASSQVFGSSGNTIYF
TRBV4-3,TRBD2,TRBJ2-1,-,TGCGCCAGCAGCCAAGAAGTTTCGGTGGCGGGAGAGGTAGGCGAGCAGTTCTTC,CASSQEVSVAGEVGEQFF
TRBV11-3,TRBD1,TRBJ2-2,-,TGTGCCAGCTCGGGGGACAGGGTCTCCGGGGAGCTGTTTTTT,CASSGDRVSGELFF
TRBV7-9,-,TRBJ2-7,-,TGTGCCAGCAGCTTTGGCAGAAATTACGAGCAGTACTTC,CASSFGRNYEQYF
TRBV12-5,-,TRBJ2-1,-,TGTGCTAGTGGTTTCATCAGGGGTGAGCAGTTCTTC,CASGFIRGEQFF
TRBV7-8,-,TRBJ1-1,-,TGTGCCAGCAGCCTGAGGGGGAGAGGCCTATTCGGTGTTTTCTTT,CASSLRGRGLFGVFF
TRBV5-5,-,TRBJ1-3,-,TGTGCCAGCAGCACCGAGGGCCAAACGATTCCTGGAAACACCATATATTTT,CASSTEGQTIPGNTIYF
TRBV28,-,TRBJ1-1,-,TGTGCCAGCAGTTTGGGGGGGCGGTCTGAAGCTTTCTTT,CASSLGGRSEAFF
TRBV6-5,-,TRBJ1-1,-,TGTGCCAGCAGCTCAGGGTCTGAAGCTTTCTTT,CASSSGSEAFF
TRBV27,-,TRBJ1-2,-,TGTGCCAGCAGTCCCGCTTATTACTTTGGCTACACCTTC,CASSPAYYFGYTF
TRBV4-1,-,TRBJ1-2,-,TGCGCCAGCAGCCAAGATGGACAGAACAAAGGTTCTAACTATGGCTACACCTTC,CASSQDGQNKGSNYGYTF
TRBV7-9,TRBD1,TRBJ2-5,once,TGTGCCAGCAGCTCGAGGGGGCCAGAGACCCAGTACTTC,CASSSRGPETQYF
TRBV10-1,-,TRBJ2-7,-,TGCGCCAGCAGTGAGAGGCTAGAGGCCTACGAGCAGTACTTC,CASSERLEAYEQYF
TRBV6-5,-,TRBJ2-7,-,TGTGCCAGCAGTCAGACAGGAGTCTACGAGCAGTACTTC,CASSQTGVYEQYF
TRBV9,-,TRBJ2-1,-,TGTGCCAGCAGCTCTGGGAGTGACACCTACAATGAGCAGTTCTTC,CASSSGSDTYNEQFF
TRBV7-9,TRBD1,TRBJ1-2,-,TGTGCCAGCAGCCCGGGACAGGGGTTGGGAGGCTACACCTTC,CASSPGQGLGGYTF